This T cell receptor (beta chain) was recorded in a study of T cells in women clearing cervical HPV infection. Findings of the study overall: Combining TCR richness with V gene abundances gave roughly 0.8 AUC. Timing of associations relative to infection is unclear; T-cell subsets were not isolated.

Data came from immunoSEQ multiplex PCR; TCRdb stores just in-frame clones and leaves some out. In total, the table holds roughly 32,000 clones. As for this clone: No antigen is known for it. The CDR3 is cut off 3 residues early in the read; its end comes from the germline J gene.

The CDR3 has 16 residues. Trimming shortened V by 6 bases and J by 7 bases, and 25 bases separated the two germline ends. Germline V gives CDR1 DFQATT, CDR2 SNEGSKA (reference sequence). The sequenced material came from blood buffy coat. This chain links TRBV20-1 with TRBJ2-1; tentatively, D is TRBD2 (5 bases). This clonotype originated in a woman aged 18-70 years with a cervical HPV16 infection that either progressed to CIN3+ or cleared (not recorded which). Incomplete CDR3 DNA: TGCAGTGCGGAAGTACCCAGAGGGCGTAATTATAATGAG. As protein: CSAEVPRGRNYNE. The CDR3 reads in full as CSAEVPRGRNYNEQFF.